Sequencing of this T cell receptor beta chain was carried out in a study of technical replicates of blood from several donors (dated by TCRdb to the late 2010s). Regarding this clone: Its specific antigen is unknown. No base qualities exist here, and no much larger clone lies one base off it.

Receptors were amplified or captured by the immunoSEQ multiplex PCR assay. In its TCRdb copy, this immuneACCESS table keeps in-frame sequences only and misses some clones. Where compared with another copy, unresolved V genes explain less than half of these, and the others have no known cause. The table for this sample lists roughly 15,000 clones; around 87% of them were counted only once. Approximately 13% of the sample is held by the ten biggest clonotypes. This receptor was obtained from a human donor in good health. Material for sequencing was PBMCs.

The DNA is as follows: TGTGCCAGCAGCTCCGGGACTAGCGGGAGAACAGATACGCAGTATTTT. Its amino acids are CASSSGTSGRTDTQYF. The chain was built from TRBV4-2 and TRBJ2-3; 14 nucleotides in the junction match TRBD2. Trimming removed 5 bases from V and 3 bases from J; the gene matches leave 4 bases unexplained. The germline V gene supplies CDR1 LGHNA and CDR2 YNFKEQ. The CDR3, from cysteine to phenylalanine, totals 16 residues. Here the CDR3 DNA is all that survives: 48 bases in frame from base 1.